These 25 T cell receptor beta chains originate from one sample sequenced in a study of T-cell reconstitution after alpha-beta-depleted transplantation in children. General study points: T-cell numbers and diversity, one year after transplant, stemmed largely from T cells that were newly produced.

Unique molecular identifiers were incorporated into the prepared TCRbeta library. One entry per CDR3 protein, called by TCRdb with MiXCR from the PCR reads. The sample holds about 300,000 distinct CDR3 sequences, 7.5% to 9% seen once. These TCRs are of unknown antigen specificity. Here the sequenced sample was peripheral blood, taken 360 days after TCRalphabeta/CD19-depleted stem cell transplant. The receptors here all came from a female patient aged 2-9 years who had a stem cell transplant for Fanconi anemia, so the T cells may come from the graft donor.

This clonotype was seen more than once but under ten times. V is TRBV11-2 and J is TRBJ2-3; 7 bases are shared with TRBD2. Trimming removed 4 bases from V and 2 bases from J; junction bases left unmatched: 18. The CDR3 loop spans 19 amino acids. Germline V gives CDR1 SGHAT, CDR2 FQNNGV. As DNA, the CDR3 is TGTGCCAGCAGCTCCCCCCCGGGGAGGGGACCAGGCCTCACAGATACGCAGTATTTT. The encoded protein is CASSSPPGRGPGLTDTQYF.

The chain carries TRBV27 and TRBJ2-3; D gene uncertain. There are 15 residues in the CDR3. Deletions cut 0 bases from V and 3 bases from J, with 10 bases between. Germline loops: CDR1 MNHEY, CDR2 SMNVEV (reference sequence). The CDR3 coding sequence is TGTGCCAGCAGTTTATCGGGGATGTGGACAGATACGCAGTATTTT. Protein product: CASSLSGMWTDTQYF.

In this sample, this clonotype turned up a few times. This chain uses TRBV6-1 with TRBJ1-2; D is unclear. The germline V gene encodes CDR1 MNHNS and CDR2 SASEGT. The CDR3 length is 13 residues. V lost 6 bases and J lost 3, with 11 bases in between. CDR3 in amino acids: CASSPVADYGYTF. CDR3 nucleotide sequence: TGTGCCAGCAGCCCCGTGGCGGACTATGGCTACACCTTC.

This clonotype occurred a few times. The chain combines TRBV2 with TRBJ2-7, with TRBD2 matching over 11 bases. Germline V gives CDR1 SNHLY, CDR2 FYNNEI. CDR3 size: 16 residues. J gave up 2 bases and V 3 bases, and 6 bases lay outside the gene matches. The CDR3 bases are TGTGCCAGCAGTGATTGGGCTAGCGGGGGGACCTACGAGCAGTACTTC. It yields the protein CASSDWASGGTYEQYF.

Regarding this clonotype: Germline and junction disagree at one end, which may indicate a read error. This chain links TRBV7-7 with TRBJ2-1; D unresolved. The germline V gene encodes CDR1 SSHAT and CDR2 FNYEAQ (reference sequence). This CDR3 has 15 amino acids. The CDR3 sequence is CASSPDPQGVNEQFF. As DNA, the CDR3 is TGTGCTAGCAGCCCGGACCCGCAAGGTGTTAATGAGCAGTTCTTC.

This clonotype appeared a few times. The rearrangement links TRBV12-3 or TRBV12-4 to TRBJ2-1; D is unclear. The CDR3 loop spans 13 amino acids. V dropped 3 bases and J dropped 8 bases, with 11 bases sitting between them. In DNA, the CDR3 is TGTGCCAGCAGTTTTCCCCCGTCGCATGAGCAGTTCTTC. Translating gives CASSFPPSHEQFF.

This clonotype was recorded at least ten times. The chain joins TRBV28 to TRBJ2-1; D gene uncertain. CDR3 length equals 15 residues. The V end lost 5 bases, the J end lost 1 base, and 12 bases lay between the germline ends. CDR1 and CDR2 from the germline V gene are MDHEN and SYDVKM. The DNA of the CDR3 is TGTGCCAGCAGTGTAATGTTACGATCCTACAATGAGCAGTTCTTC. Translating gives CASSVMLRSYNEQFF.

The V call is TRBV11-2, the J call TRBJ1-2; unclear D gene. Trimming removed 5 bases at V and 1 base at J, with 14 bases between. The CDR3 loop spans 15 amino acids. Germline V CDR1 and CDR2: SGHAT, FQNNGV. The CDR3 region is CASSLSRNINYGYTF. Here the CDR3 DNA reads TGTGCCAGCAGCCTTTCCAGGAATATTAACTATGGCTACACCTTC.

The V call is TRBV10-3, the J call TRBJ1-2, with D maybe TRBD1 (6 bases). The CDR3 is 16 amino acids. The V gene lost 2 bases and the J gene lost 0 bases, with 13 bases spanning the gap. Germline assignment: CDR1 ENHRY and CDR2 SYGVKD. This CDR3 reads CAISEADRPSNYGYTF. The CDR3 bases are TGTGCCATCAGTGAGGCCGACAGGCCCTCTAACTATGGCTACACCTTC.

In its sample, this clonotype was seen many times. This chain uses TRBV6-5 with TRBJ2-1; tentatively, D is TRBD2 (5 bases). V lost 5 bases, J lost 9 bases, and 11 bases lay in between. The CDR3 length is 12 residues. In germline, CDR1 is MNHEY, CDR2 SVGAGI. The CDR3 loop reads CASSRTLGEQFF. The CDR3 region has the DNA TGTGCCAGCAGTCGGACTCTAGGTGAGCAGTTCTTC.

This clonotype was seen a few times. The CDR3 here is CASSPRAGTGGEKLFF. DNA for the CDR3: TGTGCCAGCAGCCCCCGCGCCGGGACAGGGGGTGAAAAACTGTTTTTT. This chain links TRBV7-9 with TRBJ1-4, with 11 bases lining up with TRBD1. V was clipped by 5 bases and J by 7 bases; unmatched bases: 9. Per the germline V gene, CDR1 is SEHNR and CDR2 is FQNEAQ (reference sequence). The CDR3 is 16 amino acids.

Details on this clonotype: One base away lies a much larger clone, so this may be a sequencing read error. This chain links TRBV5-1 with TRBJ2-2; 9 bases are shared with TRBD2. The V segment lost 3 bases and the J segment 6 bases; nucleotides outside the gene matches: 6. The germline V gene has CDR1 SGHRS and CDR2 YFSETQ. This CDR3 has 15 amino acids. The CDR3 here is CASSSLAGDAGELFF. In DNA form, the CDR3 reads TGCGCCAGCAGCTCGTTAGCGGGAGATGCCGGGGAGCTGTTTTTT.

The rearrangement links TRBV19 to TRBJ2-3; D might be TRBD2 (5 bases). The CDR3 consists of 15 residues. Germline V lookup: CDR1 LNHDA, CDR2 SQIVND (reference sequence). Trimming cost V 2 bases and J 1 base, with 10 bases left between them. The CDR3 DNA follows: TGTGCCAGTAGTATACGTCCAGCGGGCACAGATACGCAGTATTTT. Protein product: CASSIRPAGTDTQYF.

This clonotype was picked up many times. The J gene is TRBJ2-1, the V gene TRBV7-6; the D gene is possibly TRBD1 (6 bases). The CDR3 contains 16 residues. The germline V and J ends were trimmed by 5 bases and 0 bases, with 14 bases remaining between them. The germline CDR1 and CDR2 sequences are SGHVS and FNYEAQ. Here the CDR3 reads CASSRYWDNSYNEQFF. CDR3 nucleotides: TGTGCCAGCAGCCGATATTGGGACAACTCCTACAATGAGCAGTTCTTC.

This clonotype was detected ten times or more. V usage is TRBV29-1 and J usage is TRBJ1-3, with D possibly matching TRBD1 (6 bases). Trimming took 4 bases from V and 0 from J, leaving 13 bases between them. Germline-derived CDR1 and CDR2 are SQVTM and ANQGSEA. This CDR3 region has 15 residues. The CDR3 reads CSVAHGQHSGNTIYF. In nucleotides, the CDR3 is TGCAGCGTTGCCCATGGACAGCACTCTGGAAACACCATATATTTT.

The genes are TRBV20-1 and TRBJ2-7; 7 bases align to TRBD2. The CDR3 covers 18 residues. With 4 bases clipped from V and 1 base from J, the junction kept 19 bases outside the gene matches. Germline CDR1 and CDR2: DFQATT and SNEGSKA (reference sequence). The CDR3 bases are TGCAGTGCTACCCCCCGGCGGGGGAAGCCCCTTCTTTCCTACGAGCAGTACTTC. It specifies CSATPRRGKPLLSYEQYF.

This clonotype was seen many times. V and J are TRBV28 and TRBJ2-7; 12 nucleotides agree with TRBD2. Losses at the gene ends were 2 bases for V and 3 bases for J; bases not matched to a gene: 2. Germline values: CDR1 MDHEN, CDR2 SYDVKM. The CDR3 totals 15 residues. CDR3 DNA: TGTGCCAGCAGTTTAGGACTAGCGGGAATCTACGAGCAGTACTTC. Translation: CASSLGLAGIYEQYF.

This clonotype was detected ten times or more. The chain carries TRBV20-1 and TRBJ2-5; D ambiguous. The germline gives CDR1 DFQATT, CDR2 SNEGSKA (reference sequence). The CDR3 runs to 14 residues. Trimming stripped 1 base from V and 1 base from J, with 10 bases between. DNA of the CDR3: TGCAGTGCTAGAGTTGCCCTGTCCCAAGAGACCCAGTACTTC. It encodes CSARVALSQETQYF.

Only a few counts were recorded for this clonotype. The chain joins TRBV5-5 to TRBJ1-2; possible D gene TRBD1, 6 bases. The germline V gene encodes CDR1 SGHKS and CDR2 YYEKEE (reference sequence). V dropped 2 bases and J dropped 1 base, with 21 bases sitting between them. The CDR3 has 18 residues. The CDR3 region is CASSLPTAGEENNYGYTF. CDR3 coding DNA: TGTGCCAGCAGCTTACCAACTGCAGGGGAAGAAAATAACTATGGCTACACCTTC.

This clonotype was detected many times. The gene calls are TRBV25-1 and TRBJ1-1, with D possibly TRBD1 on 5 matching bases. V was trimmed by 8 bases and J by 4 bases, leaving 11 bases between them. This CDR3 has 12 amino acids. From germline, CDR1 is MGHDK and CDR2 SYGVNS. As DNA, the CDR3 is TGTGCCAGCGGGGGGGTTACCACTGAAGCTTTCTTT. Translation gives CASGGVTTEAFF.

This clonotype was counted at least ten times. The chain employs TRBV6-6 and TRBJ2-1; weak D call: TRBD2 (7 bases). The CDR3 length is 13 residues. The germline gives CDR1 MNHNY, CDR2 SVGAGI (reference sequence). Trimming stripped 0 bases from V and 12 bases from J, with 12 bases between. This chain's CDR3 is CASSYSGEGVQFF. The CDR3 coding sequence is TGTGCCAGCAGTTACTCGGGGGAGGGGGTGCAGTTCTTC.

The chain joins TRBV30 to TRBJ2-5; D is perhaps TRBD2 (6 bases). The CDR3 runs to 13 residues. V lost 1 base, J lost 4 bases, and 10 bases lay in between. The germline gives CDR1 GTSNPN, CDR2 SVGIG (reference sequence). The CDR3 here is CAWSARLGETQYF. The CDR3 DNA reads as TGTGCCTGGAGTGCCCGACTAGGAGAGACCCAGTACTTC.

Worth noting for this clonotype: This could be a read error, since a much larger clone is one nucleotide away. The J gene is TRBJ1-1, the V gene TRBV20-1, with D unresolved. Germline values: CDR1 DFQATT, CDR2 SNEGSKA (reference sequence). This CDR3 contains 14 residues. CDR3 coding DNA: TGCTGTGCTAGAGATTGGAGGGCGAACACTGAAGCTTTCTTT. It yields the protein CCARDWRANTEAFF.

A few counts support this clonotype. The chain joins TRBV20-1 to TRBJ1-1; 8 positions match TRBD1. Per germline, CDR1 DFQATT and CDR2 SNEGSKA (reference sequence). The CDR3 contains 12 residues. V trimming: 4 bases; J trimming: 5 bases; junction bases outside the gene matches: 3. DNA of the CDR3: TGCAGTGCTACGGGACAGGAAACTGAAGCTTTCTTT. Its protein is CSATGQETEAFF.

This clonotype appeared many times. This chain uses TRBV9 with TRBJ2-5; maybe TRBD1 (6 bases). Trimming stripped 1 base from V and 4 bases from J, with 11 bases between. CDR1 SGDLS and CDR2 YYNGEE come from the germline V gene. This CDR3 has 14 residues. CDR3 nucleotide sequence: TGTGCCAGCAGCGTATCAGGGGTATCAGAGACCCAGTACTTC. Encoded protein: CASSVSGVSETQYF.